This is a list of T cell receptor beta chains from one sample in a study of T cells in Graves' hyperthyroidism and ophthalmopathy. TCRdb re-called the multiplex PCR reads through MiXCR, storing one row per CDR3 protein. The table has 200,000 or so distinct CDR3 sequences, roughly a sixth seen once. Sequenced: blood. These receptors were collected from a woman between 45 and 60 years old with Graves' hyperthyroidism. Each CDR3 is given with its conserved first and last residue. The order of the fields is D gene, J gene, clone size, V gene, CDR3 DNA, CDR3 protein. The D gene is left open where the match is weak. The size entry is marked missing in some rows and otherwise reads once, few, many or a size class.

D: -; J: TRBJ1-5; size: -; V: TRBV18; DNA: TGTGCCAGCACCAGGGGATTCAATCAGCCCCAGCATTTT; CDR3: CASTRGFNQPQHF
D: TRBD2; J: TRBJ2-5; size: many; V: TRBV11-2; DNA: TGTGCCAGCAGCCAGGGACTAGCGGGAATAGAGACCCAGTACTTC; CDR3: CASSQGLAGIETQYF
D: TRBD1; J: TRBJ1-1; size: -; V: TRBV6-2/TRBV6-3; DNA: TGTGCCTGCAGTAGGGGGCGAGGGGCTGAAGCTTTCTTT; CDR3: CACSRGRGAEAFF
D: -; J: TRBJ1-6; size: many; V: TRBV7-3; DNA: TGTGCCACCCTAGAAAGCAGGAATTCACCCCTCCACTTT; CDR3: CATLESRNSPLHF
D: TRBD1; J: TRBJ2-5; size: -; V: TRBV20-1; DNA: TGCAGCGTCATCCCGGGACAGGGGGCGGGAGAGACCCAGTACTTC; CDR3: CSVIPGQGAGETQYF
D: -; J: TRBJ1-2; size: -; V: TRBV12-3/TRBV12-4; DNA: TGTGCCAGCAGTTTTCGATGGTGGCAAGGGACCTCTACCGGCGGTGGCTACACCTTC; CDR3: CASSFRWWQGTSTGGGYTF
D: -; J: TRBJ1-2; size: many; V: TRBV30; DNA: TGTGCCTGGAGTGTGTTATTGGGTGGCCTAGGGGGCTACACCTTC; CDR3: CAWSVLLGGLGGYTF
D: -; J: TRBJ2-3; size: many; V: TRBV5-1; DNA: TGCGCCAGCAGCTTGGAGGCAGGGGAAGATACGCAGTATTTT; CDR3: CASSLEAGEDTQYF
D: TRBD1; J: TRBJ1-2; size: once; V: TRBV11-2; DNA: TGTGCCAGCAGCTTAGTGCAGGGGGCTTATGGCTACACCTTC; CDR3: CASSLVQGAYGYTF
D: -; J: TRBJ1-5; size: many; V: TRBV11-2; DNA: TGTGCCAGCAGCAATGGAAATCAGCCCCAGCATTTT; CDR3: CASSNGNQPQHF
D: -; J: TRBJ1-1; size: few; V: TRBV12-5; DNA: TGTGCTAGTGGCCCAGACAGTTCTAGGACTGAAGCTTTCTTT; CDR3: CASGPDSSRTEAFF
D: -; J: TRBJ2-1; size: many; V: TRBV2; DNA: TGTGCCAGCAGTGAAGATGGACCGAATGAGCAGTTCTTC; CDR3: CASSEDGPNEQFF
D: -; J: TRBJ2-7; size: -; V: TRBV29-1; DNA: TGCAGCGTAGAAGGGTCCTACGAGCAGTACTTC; CDR3: CSVEGSYEQYF
D: TRBD2; J: TRBJ2-5; size: many; V: TRBV5-5; DNA: TGTGCCAGCAGCTCCGGGACTAGCGGGAGGTCGCTTCAAGAGACCCAGTACTTC; CDR3: CASSSGTSGRSLQETQYF
D: -; J: TRBJ2-1; size: many; V: TRBV30; DNA: TGTGCCTGGAGTGTAGGGGGGAACAATGAGCAGTTCTTC; CDR3: CAWSVGGNNEQFF
D: -; J: TRBJ2-1; size: once; V: TRBV2; DNA: TGTGCCAGCCAGCTGGGCGGTGAGCAGTTCTTC; CDR3: CASQLGGEQFF
D: TRBD1; J: TRBJ1-1; size: many; V: TRBV7-9; DNA: TGTGCCAGCAGCCGCCGACAGGGAAAGAACACTGAAGCTTTCTTT; CDR3: CASSRRQGKNTEAFF
D: -; J: TRBJ1-5; size: many; V: TRBV24-1; DNA: TGTGCCACCAGTCGGACGGGGCTCCCTAATCAGCCCCAGCATTTT; CDR3: CATSRTGLPNQPQHF
D: -; J: TRBJ1-5; size: many; V: TRBV2; DNA: TGTGCCAGCAGTGAAAGGTTGGGGGCTAGCAATCAGCCCCAGCATTTT; CDR3: CASSERLGASNQPQHF
D: -; J: TRBJ2-5; size: many; V: TRBV18; DNA: TGTGCCAGCTCGAACCGGCGTGATAGGGAGACCCAGTACTTC; CDR3: CASSNRRDRETQYF
D: -; J: TRBJ2-2; size: -; V: TRBV18; DNA: TGTGCCAGCTCACCTGGACAGACGAACACCGGGGAGCTGTTTTTT; CDR3: CASSPGQTNTGELFF
D: TRBD2; J: TRBJ2-1; size: many; V: TRBV19; DNA: TGTGCCAGTCGATGGACTAGCGGGCATAATGAGCAGTTCTTC; CDR3: CASRWTSGHNEQFF
D: TRBD1; J: TRBJ2-3; size: many; V: TRBV7-9; DNA: TGTGCCAGCAGCCCAAGGGGACAGGGAGTGACAGATACGCAGTATTTT; CDR3: CASSPRGQGVTDTQYF
D: TRBD1; J: TRBJ1-2; size: many; V: TRBV6-1; DNA: TGTGCCAGCGGGAGGGGAGACAGGGACTATGGCTACACCTTC; CDR3: CASGRGDRDYGYTF
D: TRBD1; J: TRBJ2-7; size: many; V: TRBV20-1; DNA: TGCAGTGCTGTTAACCGGGACAGGGCCTACGAGCAGTACTTC; CDR3: CSAVNRDRAYEQYF
D: -; J: TRBJ2-1; size: many; V: TRBV20-1; DNA: TGCAGTGGGGTCTGGGGCTACAATGAGCAGTTCTTC; CDR3: CSGVWGYNEQFF
D: TRBD2; J: TRBJ2-3; size: many; V: TRBV7-3; DNA: TGTGCCAGCAGCCCTCATAGCGGGAGAGACACAGATACGCAGTATTTT; CDR3: CASSPHSGRDTDTQYF
D: -; J: TRBJ1-6; size: few; V: TRBV6-1; DNA: TGTGCCAGCAGATCGACTTCTCAGGGATCACCCCTCCACTTT; CDR3: CASRSTSQGSPLHF
D: -; J: TRBJ2-7; size: many; V: TRBV12-5; DNA: TGTGCTAGTGGTTTGGGTTCGGCCAGGGGCGAGCAGTACTTC; CDR3: CASGLGSARGEQYF
D: -; J: TRBJ2-2; size: many; V: TRBV28; DNA: TGTGCCAGCAGTTCCGCACACCGTCCCCCCTCCGGGGAGCTGTTTTTT; CDR3: CASSSAHRPPSGELFF
D: -; J: TRBJ2-7; size: few; V: TRBV7-2; DNA: TGTGCCAGCAGCCCTGGGATCTCCTACGAGCAGTACTTC; CDR3: CASSPGISYEQYF
D: TRBD1; J: TRBJ2-1; size: many; V: TRBV24-1; DNA: TGTGCCACCAGTACGACCGGGACAGACAAAAAATCCCCCTACAATGAGCAGTTCTTC; CDR3: CATSTTGTDKKSPYNEQFF
D: TRBD1; J: TRBJ2-1; size: few; V: TRBV2; DNA: TGTGCCAGCACCCGGGACAGGAATTACAATGAGCAGTTCTTC; CDR3: CASTRDRNYNEQFF
D: TRBD2; J: TRBJ2-2; size: few; V: TRBV12-5; DNA: TGTGCTAGTGGTTTGGTTTCCCAACTACTAGCGGGAGTGCCCGGGGAGCTGTTTTTT; CDR3: CASGLVSQLLAGVPGELFF
D: TRBD1; J: TRBJ2-2; size: many; V: TRBV7-2; DNA: TGTGCCAGCAGCAACAGGGGGGTGTCGGCCGGGGAGCTGTTTTTT; CDR3: CASSNRGVSAGELFF
D: -; J: TRBJ2-3; size: few; V: TRBV19; DNA: TGTGCCAGTAGGAGCAATTCCTATAGCACAGATACGCAGTATTTT; CDR3: CASRSNSYSTDTQYF
D: TRBD1; J: TRBJ2-7; size: many; V: TRBV7-2; DNA: TGTGCCAGCAGCCTAGGGACAGTGGGCCCCTACGAGCAGTACTTC; CDR3: CASSLGTVGPYEQYF
D: TRBD1; J: TRBJ1-4; size: few; V: TRBV18; DNA: TGTGCCAGCTCACCTCAACCACCGGGACAGGGGGCGACTAATGAAAAACTGTTTTTT; CDR3: CASSPQPPGQGATNEKLFF
D: TRBD1; J: TRBJ1-2; size: many; V: TRBV15; DNA: TGTGCCACCAGCAGAGTCCCTGGGACAGCTAACTATGGCTACACCTTC; CDR3: CATSRVPGTANYGYTF
D: -; J: TRBJ2-1; size: few; V: TRBV5-4; DNA: TGTGCCAGCACTAGAAGACAGAACCCCCCCTACAATGAGCAGTTCTTC; CDR3: CASTRRQNPPYNEQFF
D: -; J: TRBJ1-4; size: -; V: TRBV27; DNA: TGTGCCAGCAGTTACGGGGGGGGAATGGAAAAACTGTTTTTT; CDR3: CASSYGGGMEKLFF
D: TRBD1; J: TRBJ2-2; size: many; V: TRBV29-1; DNA: TGCAGCGTTGGACAGGGACCCAACACCGGGGAGCTGTTTTTT; CDR3: CSVGQGPNTGELFF
D: TRBD2; J: TRBJ2-7; size: many; V: TRBV30; DNA: TGTGCCTGGAGTAAGACTAGCGGCCGCTCCTACGAGCAGTACTTC; CDR3: CAWSKTSGRSYEQYF
D: -; J: TRBJ2-7; size: many; V: TRBV6-1; DNA: TGTGCCAGCAGTGAATCGGATAGCGCTTCCTACGAGCAGTACTTC; CDR3: CASSESDSASYEQYF
D: TRBD1; J: TRBJ1-6; size: -; V: TRBV12-3/TRBV12-4; DNA: TGTGCCAGCCAGTACCGGGACAGGGGTAGTTCACCCCTCCACTTT; CDR3: CASQYRDRGSSPLHF